The rows below give T cell receptor beta chains drawn from one sample of a study of cytomegalovirus exposure and HLA in healthy donors. Some clones are missing from TCRdb's copy, which holds only in-frame ones; the method was immunoSEQ multiplex PCR. The sample lists 150,000 to 200,000 clones, 65% to 85% occurring once. The sequenced sample consisted of PBMCs. The receptors here all came from a woman aged 45-65 years in good health and CMV-seropositive. Both conserved end residues are trimmed from each CDR3.

TRBV6-6	ASSYDEGLNTEAF
TRBV7-9	ASSFGQMNTEAF
TRBV7-3	ASSLIASGGFGETQY
TRBV9	ASSALPGAGGSYNEQF
TRBV4-2	ASSQGSRGRSPLH
TRBV5-1	ASSYETFSGNTIY
TRBV19	ASSIRRGPYEQY
TRBV6-1	ASIQQPQH
TRBV9	ASSVRGLAGGDEQF
TRBV19	ATRTGGFGDSPLH
TRBV9	ASSAGTGSYGYT
TRBV6-1	ASRARGRTGELF
TRBV7-8	ASSLGGYSYEQY
TRBV29-1	SAQTSGGAYEQF
TRBV2	ASSSGQGASEQY
TRBV5-1	ASSLGTLGRVNTEAF
TRBV27	ASSKASAYNEQF
TRBV18	ASSSDRGGNQPQH
TRBV21-1	ASSKGGGSSTDTQY
TRBV6-5	ASSYDPRGRGNTIY
TRBV18	ASSPEGTGVRYQPQH
TRBV19	ASSPGLAGDAYEQY
TRBV5-4	ASSLTVSSYNSPLH
TRBV2	ASTGQGTEAF
TRBV5-4	ASSLERREGYT
TRBV30	AWSAGTSQARAF
TRBV12-5	ASGFDGSEQF
TRBV5-5	ASSLTGTGNTIY
TRBV7-9	ASSSNRLAGAGETQY
TRBV2	ASTFTETNYGYP
TRBV6-5	ASGGGRGYNEQF
TRBV5-4	ASSSGRGEVTEAF
TRBV5-1	ASSLGGTGGYEQY
TRBV5-6	ASSLWTPETQY
TRBV28	ASRGTGYEQY
TRBV6-5	ASSRGQGATEAF
TRBV13	ASSLDRGMDTGELF
TRBV6-1	ASSVQQGISYEQY
TRBV7-9	ASSRPQGVAGGYT
TRBV4-1	ASSQVGTITGELF
TRBV27	ASSWRASGGAFEQF
TRBV6-1	ASSEARNRGGGEQY
TRBV6-1	ASSDGRQGIADAF
TRBV7-2	ASSSTSGAYNEQF
TRBV5-8	ASSQGTYQETQY
TRBV7-9	ASRTGQGVDEQY
TRBV28	ASSGTSGSYEQY
TRBV25-1	ASSDSPGEQY
TRBV29-1	SVEIPSSYNEQF
TRBV30	ASGDGIATNEKLF
TRBV6-6	ASRTGTNMREKLF
TRBV13	ASSLGHAARYGYT
TRBV5-1	ASSSRTTNTEAF
TRBV5-1	ASSLSDRGGRETQY
TRBV19	ASSSGGMYHEQF
TRBV10-2	ASSDNSNTEAF
TRBV9	ASSATGGLGETQY
TRBV25-1	ASSGGQHSGNTIY
TRBV9	ASSAGTSGGAGDTQY
TRBV7-9	ASSPTGLYGYT